Following are 29 T cell receptor beta chains from one sample sequenced in a study of T cells in localized non-small cell lung cancer. Method: immunoSEQ multiplex PCR; TCRdb's copy keeps in-frame clones and lacks some. The sample lists 72,000 or so clones; about 90% were seen once. The sequences come from peripheral blood, collected before any cancer treatment. These receptors all stem from a male donor aged 60 or over with stage III squamous cell lung carcinoma.

The chain links TRBV9 to TRBJ1-4; TRBD1 might be the D (6 bases). CDR3 length equals 12 residues. Trimming removed 3 bases from V and 8 bases from J, with 8 bases in between. Germline V gene lookup returns CDR1 SGDLS and CDR2 YYNGEE. CDR3 amino acids: CASSADREKLFF. DNA for the CDR3: TGTGCCAGCAGCGCCGACAGGGAAAAACTGTTTTTT.

The CDR3 loop is CASSRRSGSNQPQHF. CDR3 nucleotides: TGCGCCAGCAGCCGACGGTCGGGGAGCAATCAGCCCCAGCATTTT. V is TRBV4-1 and J is TRBJ1-5, with D hard to call. Germline lookup yields CDR1 MGHRA and CDR2 YSYEKL. Trimming took 4 bases from V and 1 from J, leaving 11 bases between them. The CDR3 runs 15 residues.

This clone was observed a single time. The rearrangement joins TRBV6-1 to TRBJ1-2; D is uncertain. V was shortened by 1 base and J by 4 bases, with 7 bases between the two germline ends. The germline V gene encodes CDR1 MNHNS and CDR2 SASEGT. This CDR3 is built from 13 residues. Here the CDR3 DNA reads TGTGCCAGCAGTGAAGGGACCCTCTATGGCTACACCTTC. This sequence encodes CASSEGTLYGYTF.

The chain joins TRBV19 to TRBJ2-3; the D call may be TRBD1 or TRBD2 (5 bases each). Germline CDR1 reads LNHDA; CDR2 reads SQIVND (reference sequence). The CDR3 contains 16 residues. Deletions cut 3 bases from V and 0 bases from J, with 13 bases between. CDR3 loop: CASSISRDGSTDTQYF. CDR3 coding DNA: TGTGCCAGTAGTATTAGCCGGGACGGGAGCACAGATACGCAGTATTTT.

The rearrangement links TRBV19 to TRBJ1-1; maybe TRBD1 (5 bases). Trimming pared 4 bases from V and 7 bases from J, leaving 16 bases between. CDR1 is LNHDA and CDR2 is SQIVND in the germline V gene (reference sequence). The CDR3 is 14 amino acids. CDR3 amino acids: CASSTSGGGGEAFF. Here the CDR3 DNA reads TGTGCCAGTAGTACTTCCGGCGGGGGGGGTGAAGCTTTCTTT.

This clone was seen once. V and J are TRBV9 and TRBJ2-3; D is uncertain. This CDR3 comprises 14 residues. Trimming removed 0 bases at V and 2 bases at J, with 7 bases between. Germline V gene sequence: CDR1 SGDLS, CDR2 YYNGEE. The CDR3 is CASSVESNTDTQYF. The DNA of the CDR3 is TGTGCCAGCAGCGTAGAGAGCAACACAGATACGCAGTATTTT.

This chain uses TRBV28 with TRBJ1-2; the D gene is possibly TRBD1 (6 bases). There are 18 residues in the CDR3. Trimming stripped 6 bases from V and 3 bases from J, with 26 bases between. Germline V gives CDR1 MDHEN, CDR2 SYDVKM. CDR3 residues: CASRPIGPQGRGDYGYTF. For the CDR3, the DNA is TGTGCCAGCAGGCCCATCGGCCCCCAGGGGCGAGGGGACTATGGCTACACCTTC.

The chain is built from TRBV9 and TRBJ2-4; the D gene is possibly TRBD2 (6 bases). The CDR3 is 14 residues long. The germline V gene has CDR1 SGDLS and CDR2 YYNGEE. The V end was cut by 2 bases, the J end by 7 bases, with 13 bases between. CDR3 region: CASSVQGGANIQYF. In DNA, the CDR3 is TGTGCCAGCAGCGTGCAGGGAGGTGCTAACATTCAGTACTTC.

In DNA form, the CDR3 reads TGTGCCAGCAGTCATTTCAATGAGCAGTTCTTC. It translates to CASSHFNEQFF. The V gene is TRBV6-5, the J gene TRBJ2-1; no firm D call. Trimming shortened V by 5 bases and J by 6 bases, and 5 bases separated the two germline ends. The CDR3 is 11 amino acids. Germline V gene sequence: CDR1 MNHEY, CDR2 SVGAGI.

The chain links TRBV27 to TRBJ2-4; 12 bases fit TRBD2. Germline V CDR1 and CDR2: MNHEY, SMNVEV (reference sequence). Trimming took 5 bases from V and 1 from J; bases not matched to a gene: 6. This CDR3 spans 17 amino acids. As DNA, the CDR3 is TGTGCCAGCAGTCGAGAACTAGCGGGGGGCGCCAAAAACATTCAGTACTTC. This codes for CASSRELAGGAKNIQYF.

V is TRBV23-1 and J is TRBJ1-1; tentative D call: TRBD1 (5 bases). TRBV23-1 is treated as an ORF (open reading frame) with a function not yet certain. The CDR3 totals 14 residues. Trimming removed 0 bases at V and 4 bases at J, with 9 bases between. The CDR3: CASSQSRRGTEAFF. The CDR3 DNA follows: TGCGCCAGCAGTCAATCTAGGAGGGGCACTGAAGCTTTCTTT.

The chain recombines TRBV18 with TRBJ1-6; 7 nucleotides align to TRBD1. The CDR3 has 14 amino acids. Germline loops: CDR1 KGHSH, CDR2 LQKENI. The ends lost 6 bases at V and 6 bases at J; junction bases unmatched: 5. CDR3 DNA: TGTGCCAGCTCCCGCGACAGGGTTAATTCACCCCTCCACTTT. Translating gives CASSRDRVNSPLHF.

J is TRBJ1-5 and V is TRBV7-9; 9 bases line up with TRBD1. J was trimmed by 7 bases and V by 0 bases; bases with no gene match: 4. Germline CDR1 and CDR2: SEHNR and FQNEAQ (reference sequence). The CDR3 spans 15 residues. The CDR3 region is CASSLAGQGNQPQHF. The CDR3 DNA reads TGTGCCAGCAGCTTAGCAGGACAGGGGAACCAGCCCCAGCATTTT.

The chain uses TRBV5-4 and TRBJ2-3, with D hard to call. The CDR3 runs to 16 residues. The germline CDR1 and CDR2 sequences are SGHNT and YYREEE (reference sequence). V was shortened by 3 bases and J by 1 base, with 15 bases between the two germline ends. CDR3 sequence reads: CASSSPRLEGTDTQYF. The CDR3 DNA follows: TGTGCCAGCAGCTCCCCTAGGCTGGAAGGCACAGATACGCAGTATTTT.

The chain employs TRBV2 and TRBJ1-5; D is ambiguous. The V gene's germline CDR1 is SNHLY and CDR2 FYNNEI. The V end was cut by 5 bases, the J end by 7 bases, with 9 bases between. The CDR3 loop spans 12 amino acids. CDR3 bases: TGTGCCAGCAGTCTTTCGGGCCAGCCCCAGCATTTT. The encoded protein is CASSLSGQPQHF.

This clone came up once. This chain links TRBV5-8 with TRBJ1-4, with unresolved D. Germline lookup yields CDR1 SGHTS and CDR2 YDEGEE. Trimming took 1 base from V and 7 from J, leaving 5 bases between them. This CDR3 has 12 residues. CDR3 loop: CASSLFREKLFF. The CDR3 DNA reads TGTGCCAGCAGCTTGTTTCGTGAAAAACTGTTTTTT.

The chain carries TRBV7-2 and TRBJ1-4; tentatively, D is TRBD1 (6 bases). With 1 base removed from V and 3 bases from J, the gap between germline ends came to 9 bases. This CDR3 spans 15 amino acids. Per the germline V gene, CDR1 is SGHTA and CDR2 is FQGNSA. The CDR3 DNA follows: TGTGCCAGCAGCTTAGGGTCAGGGGCTAATGAAAAACTGTTTTTT. This encodes CASSLGSGANEKLFF.

This clone was seen a single time. This chain joins TRBV10-2 and TRBJ2-7, with 7 bases lining up with TRBD2. Germline-derived CDR1 and CDR2 are WSHSY and SAAADI. Germline trimming cut 0 bases from V and 5 bases from J; bases unmatched to any gene: 4. CDR3 length: 14 amino acids. CDR3 in amino acids: CASSESGGFHEQYF. CDR3 DNA sequence: TGCGCCAGCAGTGAGTCGGGGGGGTTCCACGAGCAGTACTTC.

This chain links TRBV19 with TRBJ2-1; no clear D gene. Germline lookup yields CDR1 LNHDA and CDR2 SQIVND (reference sequence). Trimming left V 6 bases short and J 7 bases short, with 13 bases between. The CDR3 is 13 amino acids. The CDR3 protein is CASRDKGRNEQFF. The CDR3 nucleotides read TGTGCCAGTAGAGACAAGGGCCGGAATGAGCAGTTCTTC.

The chain couples TRBV7-9 to TRBJ2-1, with D possibly being TRBD1 (6 bases). The V end lost 5 bases, the J end lost 3 bases, and 14 bases lay between the germline ends. This CDR3 is 15 amino acids long. Germline V lookup: CDR1 SEHNR, CDR2 FQNEAQ (reference sequence). The CDR3 protein is CASSRDTLVYNEQFF. CDR3 coding DNA: TGTGCCAGCAGCCGGGACACACTGGTCTACAATGAGCAGTTCTTC.

The chain uses TRBV6-1 and TRBJ1-5; a weak D match, TRBD1 (6 bases). CDR1 and CDR2 from the germline V gene are MNHNS and SASEGT. The CDR3 spans 14 residues. The V and J ends lost 8 bases and 5 bases respectively, with 16 bases between them. The DNA for the CDR3 is TGTGCCAGCCGGAAGGGGGGGTTGGATCAGCCCCAGCATTTT. This sequence encodes CASRKGGLDQPQHF.

This rearrangement joins TRBV2 to TRBJ1-3, with D unclear. Looked up from germline, CDR1 is SNHLY and CDR2 is FYNNEI. CDR3 length: 18 amino acids. V was shortened by 8 bases and J by 0 bases, with 23 bases between the two germline ends. The CDR3 nucleotides read TGTGCCAGCTCCTACGGGGAGAGGGCAGACCTCTCTGGAAACACCATATATTTT. It encodes CASSYGERADLSGNTIYF.

This chain joins TRBV5-1 and TRBJ2-5; 8 bases are shared with TRBD1. V was pared by 4 bases and J by 5 bases, with 7 bases of the junction left unmatched. This CDR3 has 14 residues. Per the germline V gene, CDR1 is SGHRS and CDR2 is YFSETQ. The CDR3 region has the DNA TGCGCCAGCAGCACGCGGACAGGGAGGGAGACCCAGTACTTC. It encodes CASSTRTGRETQYF. The entire variable domain, with the rest obtained from reference TRBV5-1 and TRBJ2-5, is as follows: KAGVTQTPRYLIKTRGQQVTLSCSPISGHRSVSWYQQTPGQGLQFLFEYFSETQRNKGNFPGRFSGRQFSNSRSEMNVSTLELGDSALYLCASSTRTGRETQYFGPGTRLLVL.

This chain joins TRBV10-2 and TRBJ1-1; D gene ambiguous. The CDR3 is 13 residues long. Germline V gene lookup returns CDR1 WSHSY and CDR2 SAAADI. V shed 8 bases and J shed 2 bases, with 12 bases lying between them. CDR3 coding DNA: TGCGCCAGCCGTATCGGAGGTAACACTGAAGCTTTCTTT. The encoded protein is CASRIGGNTEAFF.

This clone was counted once. The rearrangement uses TRBV12-5 and TRBJ1-4; the D is unclear. The CDR3 consists of 17 residues. Germline values: CDR1 LGHNT, CDR2 FRNRAP. The ends were cut back, 0 bases at V and 0 bases at J, with 11 bases in the middle. The CDR3 here is CASGLVDGFATNEKLFF. For the CDR3, the DNA is TGTGCTAGTGGTTTGGTCGACGGCTTTGCAACTAATGAAAAACTGTTTTTT.

This clone was detected a few times. V is TRBV5-4 and J is TRBJ2-5, with D tentatively TRBD1 (5 bases). Deletions cut 4 bases from V and 1 base from J, with 11 bases between. The CDR3 is made up of 14 amino acids. Germline CDR1 SGHNT, CDR2 YYREEE (reference sequence). The CDR3 coding sequence is TGTGCCAGCAGCCTAGACAGCGTCCAAGAGACCCAGTACTTC. Its protein product is CASSLDSVQETQYF.

The CDR3 protein is CASRAIDRGDNEQFF. Here the CDR3 DNA reads TGTGCCAGCAGGGCAATAGACCGGGGCGACAATGAGCAGTTCTTC. This chain connects TRBV7-9 to TRBJ2-1, with D perhaps being TRBD1 or TRBD2 (5 bases each). The CDR3 covers 15 residues. The V end lost 6 bases, the J end lost 5 bases, and 17 bases lay between the germline ends. Germline CDR1 and CDR2: SEHNR and FQNEAQ (reference sequence).

The CDR3 sequence: CASSQGTYGYTF. The CDR3 bases are TGCGCCAGCAGCCAAGGGACCTATGGCTACACCTTC. The V and J genes are TRBV4-3 and TRBJ1-2; no clear D gene. V was cut by 1 base and J by 4 bases, with 4 bases left in between. The CDR3 is 12 residues long. The germline gives CDR1 LGHNA, CDR2 YSLEER.

The CDR3 nucleotides read TGTGCCAGTAGTATGGGACAGGGGGTTTCACCCCTCCACTTT. Translated: CASSMGQGVSPLHF. The chain employs TRBV19 and TRBJ1-6; 11 bases are a match to TRBD1. The junction had 1 base not matched to a gene; V was cut back by 3 bases and J by 9 bases. Germline assignment: CDR1 LNHDA and CDR2 SQIVND (reference sequence). CDR3 length: 14 amino acids.